In this sample, the clone carrying this TCR beta chain turned up once. This specimen belongs to a study of T cell changes during pregnancy in multiple sclerosis. Germline-derived CDR1 and CDR2 are MDHEN and SYDVKM. Losses at the gene ends were 6 bases for V and 2 bases for J; bases not matched to a gene: 5. The CDR3 sequence is 14 residues long. Sequencing was performed with immunoSEQ multiplex PCR; in TCRdb, only in-frame clones are kept and a portion is missing. The sample lists some 80,000 clones, 94% seen once, with less than 0.15% in the top ten. The sequence derives from a female donor with multiple sclerosis, enrolled in a pregnancy study. The starting material was CD4+ T cells from peripheral blood mononuclear cells, obtained after pregnancy. V gene TRBV28 combines with J gene TRBJ2-3; 7 bases are shared with TRBD1. Here the CDR3 reads CASSLTGLTDTQYF. The DNA of the CDR3 is TGTGCCAGCAGCCTGACAGGGCTCACAGATACGCAGTATTTT.